This TCR beta chain was sequenced in a study of blood T cell repertoires in COVID-19. Method: immunoSEQ multiplex PCR; TCRdb's copy keeps in-frame clones and lacks some. The sample lists around 60,000 clones; approximately 80% were seen once. CDR3 size: 14 residues. The V gene end was trimmed by 6 bases and the J gene end by 3 bases; junction bases not matched to a gene: 7. Germline-derived CDR1 and CDR2 are LGHDT and YNNKEL (reference sequence). The clonotype was recovered from a man in his 60s with acute or convalescent COVID-19. The rearrangement joins TRBV3-1 (or the pseudogene TRBV3-2) to TRBJ2-7; 8 bases align to TRBD2. The sequenced sample was peripheral blood. CDR3 nucleotide sequence: TGTGCCAGCAGAATCAGCAGCGGGGGCTACGAGCAGTACTTC. Encoded protein: CASRISSGGYEQYF.